A single sample gave rise to the 17 T cell receptor beta chains below, sequenced in a study of blood T cell repertoires in COVID-19. Assay used: immunoSEQ multiplex PCR; TCRdb lists only in-frame clones, some missing. The sample lists about 150,000 clones; roughly 87% were seen once. The sample was peripheral blood. The receptors derive from a woman aged 60-75 years with active or convalescent COVID-19.

This clone was seen once. The CDR3 nucleotides read TGTGCCAGTAGTTCCCAGGGACAGGGGAACACTGAAGCTTTCTTT. This sequence encodes CASSSQGQGNTEAFF. The V call is TRBV19, the J call TRBJ1-1; the match to TRBD1 covers 9 bases. There are 15 residues in the CDR3. The V gene end was trimmed by 5 bases and the J gene end by 1 base; junction bases not matched to a gene: 5. CDR1 and CDR2 from the germline V gene are LNHDA and SQIVND (reference sequence).

V usage is TRBV5-1 and J usage is TRBJ1-3; D may be TRBD1 (6 bases). Germline lookup yields CDR1 SGHRS and CDR2 YFSETQ. V was pared by 0 bases and J by 4 bases, with 8 bases between. This CDR3 has 14 amino acids. The CDR3 DNA sequence: TGCGCCAGCAGCTTGGACAGGGTGGGAAACACCATATATTTT. Translating it yields CASSLDRVGNTIYF.

This rearrangement joins TRBV6-1 to TRBJ1-2, with D perhaps TRBD1 (6 bases). The CDR3 length is 16 residues. Germline V lookup: CDR1 MNHNS, CDR2 SASEGT. Trimming pared 3 bases from V and 7 bases from J, leaving 21 bases between. CDR3 coding DNA: TGTGCCAGCAGTGAGTCAACAGGGAAAGAGGTTGGTGGCTACACCTTC. Translating gives CASSESTGKEVGGYTF.

The chain recombines TRBV7-9 with TRBJ1-2; D remains unclear. The length of the CDR3 is 13 residues. The V end was cut by 4 bases, the J end by 6 bases, with 12 bases between. From germline, CDR1 is SEHNR and CDR2 FQNEAQ (reference sequence). The CDR3 region is CASSSPNDNGYTF. CDR3 sequence (DNA): TGTGCCAGCAGCTCTCCCAACGACAATGGCTACACCTTC.

The chain couples TRBV2 to TRBJ2-1; perhaps TRBD1 as D (6 bases). The CDR3 has 13 amino acids. V was shortened by 4 bases and J by 4 bases, with 8 bases between the two germline ends. The germline CDR1 and CDR2 sequences are SNHLY and FYNNEI. CDR3 sequence (DNA): TGTGCCAGCAGTGGGGGGCGGTACAATGAGCAGTTCTTC. Encoded protein: CASSGGRYNEQFF.

This clone was counted a single time. The V gene is TRBV11-3, the J gene TRBJ2-2, with 11 bases aligning to TRBD2. This CDR3 region has 16 residues. Germline values: CDR1 SGHNT, CDR2 YENEEA. V was pared by 5 bases and J by 1 base, with 3 bases of the junction left unmatched. CDR3 protein: CASSPGLAENTGELFF. CDR3 bases: TGTGCCAGCAGCCCGGGACTAGCGGAGAACACCGGGGAGCTGTTTTTT.

The V gene is TRBV10-3, the J gene TRBJ2-7; 9 positions match TRBD1. The ends lost 4 bases at V and 5 bases at J; junction bases unmatched: 6. The germline gives CDR1 ENHRY, CDR2 SYGVKD. The CDR3 length is 14 residues. This CDR3 reads CAISVGQGIDEQYF. CDR3 bases: TGTGCCATCAGTGTGGGACAGGGAATCGACGAGCAGTACTTC.

The rearrangement links TRBV6-2 or TRBV6-3 to TRBJ2-2, with 9 bases fitting TRBD2. The length of the CDR3 is 16 residues. Germline V gene sequence: CDR1 MNHEY, CDR2 SVGEGT. With V trimmed by 2 bases and J by 5 bases, 6 bases remained unmatched. As DNA, the CDR3 is TGTGCCAGCAGTTACGGCGGGGGGGCCGCAACCGGGGAGCTGTTTTTT. This encodes CASSYGGGAATGELFF.

The chain has TRBV5-4 and TRBJ1-5; D gene ambiguous. Germline loops: CDR1 SGHNT, CDR2 YYREEE (reference sequence). There are 12 residues in the CDR3. V was trimmed by 4 bases and J by 7 bases, leaving 9 bases between them. The CDR3 here is CASSGLQQPQHF. Written as DNA, the CDR3 is TGTGCCAGCAGCGGCCTTCAACAGCCCCAGCATTTT.

The CDR3 is CASSFLSSYNSPLHF. CDR3 bases: TGTGCCAGCAGCTTCTTGAGCTCCTATAATTCACCCCTCCACTTT. The chain is built from TRBV11-2 and TRBJ1-6; D remains unclear. From germline, CDR1 is SGHAT and CDR2 FQNNGV. The CDR3 sequence is 15 residues long. Trimming pared 3 bases from V and 0 bases from J, leaving 6 bases between.

This clone has only a few counts. This rearrangement joins TRBV11-2 to TRBJ2-5, with TRBD2 identical over 11 bases. V shed 2 bases, J shed 5 bases, and the junction held 7 bases outside the gene matches. The germline V gene encodes CDR1 SGHAT and CDR2 FQNNGV. The CDR3 contains 16 residues. For the CDR3, the DNA is TGTGCCAGCAGCTTAATAGCGGGGGGGCTGCTGGAGACCCAGTACTTC. The encoded protein is CASSLIAGGLLETQYF.

The chain employs TRBV27 and TRBJ2-1; TRBD2 is a possible D gene (6 bases). The V end was cut by 3 bases, the J end by 4 bases, with 10 bases between. Germline CDR1 MNHEY, CDR2 SMNVEV (reference sequence). CDR3 size: 14 residues. The CDR3 reads CASSFGAGYNEQFF. The CDR3 nucleotides are TGTGCCAGCAGTTTCGGGGCGGGGTACAATGAGCAGTTCTTC.

The rearrangement joins TRBV9 to TRBJ2-5, with 7 bases lining up with TRBD2. Germline-derived CDR1 and CDR2 are SGDLS and YYNGEE. The CDR3 spans 17 residues. Trimming cost V 1 base and J 4 bases; bases outside gene matches: 13. The DNA for the CDR3 is TGTGCCAGCAGCGTAAAGGGCGGGGGAAGTGGGGGAGAGACCCAGTACTTC. Amino acids: CASSVKGGGSGGETQYF. Full variable domain (remainder filled in from reference TRBV9 and TRBJ2-5): DSGVTQTPKHLITATGQRVTLRCSPRSGDLSVYWYQQSLDQGLQFLIQYYNGEERAKGNILERFSAQQFPDLHSELNLSSLELGDSALYFCASSVKGGGSGGETQYFGPGTRLLVL.

This chain links TRBV6-5 with TRBJ1-5; 7 bases fit TRBD1. CDR1 is MNHEY, CDR2 SVGAGI, per germline. CDR3 length: 14 residues. V shed 2 bases, J shed 3 bases, and the junction held 1 base outside the gene matches. CDR3 amino acids: CASSYGQDNQPQHF. The DNA of the CDR3 is TGTGCCAGCAGTTACGGACAGGACAATCAGCCCCAGCATTTT.

The J gene is TRBJ1-2, the V gene TRBV3-1 (or the pseudogene TRBV3-2); 11 bases agree with TRBD1. V was pared by 5 bases and J by 1 base, with 6 bases of the junction left unmatched. Germline V gene lookup returns CDR1 LGHDT and CDR2 YNNKEL (reference sequence). This CDR3 comprises 16 residues. In nucleotides, the CDR3 is TGTGCCAGCAGCAATTTGGGACAGGGGGATAACTATGGCTACACCTTC. This translates into CASSNLGQGDNYGYTF.

For the CDR3, the DNA is TGTGCCAGCAGCCCGGACAGGAGAGTAATCCTCGACGAGCAGTACTTC. This sequence encodes CASSPDRRVILDEQYF. The gene calls are TRBV5-4 and TRBJ2-7; 7 nucleotides agree with TRBD1. CDR1 and CDR2 (germline): SGHNT, YYREEE (reference sequence). J gave up 5 bases and V 4 bases, and 15 bases lay outside the gene matches. This CDR3 contains 16 residues.

As concerns this clone: Other DNA sequences from this sample encode an identical CDR3 as well. The V and J genes are TRBV6-5 and TRBJ2-7, with D possibly matching TRBD1 (5 bases). Germline V gene lookup returns CDR1 MNHEY and CDR2 SVGAGI. The CDR3 length is 14 residues. The ends were cut back, 0 bases at V and 3 bases at J, with 9 bases in the middle. This CDR3 is CASSYSTEDYEQYF. The CDR3 coding sequence is TGTGCCAGCAGTTACTCGACAGAAGACTACGAGCAGTACTTC.